The next 17 T cell receptor beta chains were all read from a single sample in a study of blood T cell repertoires in COVID-19. The table came from immunoSEQ multiplex PCR; TCRdb's copy has only in-frame clones and leaves some out. The table records more than 90,000 clones, 70% to 80% of them present only once. Sequencing used peripheral blood. The receptors derive from a man aged 50 to 59 with acute or convalescent COVID-19.

The DNA for the CDR3 is TGTGCCAGCAGGGCCGGAAGACAGGGGGCGCAAGGTCACCCTGAAGCTTTCTTT. This gives the protein CASRAGRQGAQGHPEAFF. V and J are TRBV2 and TRBJ1-1; TRBD1 agrees at 10 bases. This CDR3 contains 18 residues. The ends lost 6 bases at V and 6 bases at J; junction bases unmatched: 19. CDR1 is SNHLY and CDR2 is FYNNEI in the germline V gene.

The rearrangement joins TRBV29-1 to TRBJ1-4; D might be TRBD1 (6 bases). Germline V lookup: CDR1 SQVTM, CDR2 ANQGSEA. This CDR3 comprises 12 residues. With 7 bases removed from V and 6 bases from J, the gap between germline ends came to 12 bases. DNA of the CDR3: TGCAGCGCCCAAGGGGGGGATGAAAAACTGTTTTTT. Protein sequence: CSAQGGDEKLFF. The full variable domain, its missing parts supplied by reference TRBV29-1 and TRBJ1-4, is SAVISQKPSRDICQRGTSLTIQCQVDSQVTMMFWYRQQPGQSLTLIATANQGSEATYESGFVIDKFPISRPNLTFSTLTVSNMSPEDSSIYLCSAQGGDEKLFFGSGTQLSVL.

This chain joins TRBV5-1 and TRBJ1-6; D call uncertain. The ends were cut back, 0 bases at V and 5 bases at J, with 12 bases in the middle. There are 16 residues in the CDR3. The germline V gene has CDR1 SGHRS and CDR2 YFSETQ. Here the CDR3 DNA reads TGCGCCAGCAGCTTGGCCGGTCCCGAAAATAATTCACCCCTCCACTTT. Translation gives CASSLAGPENNSPLHF.

V is TRBV19 and J is TRBJ2-2; 10 bases are a match to TRBD2. After removal of 4 bases from V and 9 bases from J, the junction contained 5 bases not matched to a gene. Germline V gene lookup returns CDR1 LNHDA and CDR2 SQIVND (reference sequence). This CDR3 is built from 14 residues. In DNA form, the CDR3 reads TGTGCCAGTAGTAATCTAGCGGGAGCCCGGGAGCTGTTTTTT. It is translated as CASSNLAGARELFF.

V and J are TRBV5-4 and TRBJ2-3; D not resolved. This CDR3 region has 16 residues. Germline CDR1 and CDR2: SGHNT and YYREEE (reference sequence). Trimming removed 0 bases at V and 0 bases at J, with 11 bases between. The DNA for the CDR3 is TGTGCCAGCAGCTTGGTAATCAGCGCCAGCACAGATACGCAGTATTTT. This encodes CASSLVISASTDTQYF.

The genes are TRBV7-3 and TRBJ1-2; 8 positions agree with TRBD1. The J segment lost 4 bases and the V segment lost 0 bases, leaving 7 bases of the junction unmatched. This CDR3 spans 16 amino acids. Germline CDR1 is SGHTA and CDR2 is FQGTGA. Here the CDR3 DNA reads TGTGCCAGCAGCTTAACTGGGGACAGGAGAGCCTATGGCTACACCTTC. It translates to CASSLTGDRRAYGYTF.

This clone was seen more than once but under ten times. The chain joins TRBV4-1 to TRBJ2-3; D call uncertain. V lost 6 bases to trimming and J lost 0 bases, with 7 bases between them. This CDR3 spans 13 amino acids. The V gene's germline CDR1 is MGHRA and CDR2 YSYEKL. The CDR3 DNA sequence: TGCGCCAGCAGTTCCGGGAGCACAGATACGCAGTATTTT. Translated, it gives CASSSGSTDTQYF.

The CDR3: CASSLEAGGGYGYTF. The CDR3 DNA reads TGTGCCAGCAGCTTAGAGGCAGGGGGTGGCTATGGCTACACCTTC. J is TRBJ1-2 and V is TRBV7-3; the match to TRBD1 covers 7 bases. Germline values: CDR1 SGHTA, CDR2 FQGTGA. The CDR3 covers 15 residues. V lost 2 bases to trimming and J lost 4 bases; unmatched junction nucleotides: 7.

The chain combines TRBV7-6 with TRBJ2-5, with 7 bases lining up with TRBD1. The ends lost 5 bases at V and 0 bases at J; junction bases unmatched: 6. The CDR3 loop spans 15 amino acids. Germline CDR1 and CDR2: SGHVS and FNYEAQ. The CDR3 nucleotides read TGTGCCAGCAGCCTGGGACAGCTCAACCAAGAGACCCAGTACTTC. It is translated as CASSLGQLNQETQYF.

V is TRBV5-6 and J is TRBJ1-2, with 8 bases fitting TRBD1. Germline V CDR1 and CDR2: SGHDT, YYEEEE. With 1 base clipped from V and 7 bases from J, the junction kept 3 bases outside the gene matches. The CDR3 has 13 amino acids. CDR3: CASSLQGAVGYTF. DNA for the CDR3: TGTGCCAGCAGCTTGCAGGGGGCGGTTGGCTACACCTTC.

This clone was counted once. The chain uses TRBV10-1 and TRBJ2-3; TRBD2 matches 10 bases. This CDR3 has 16 residues. The germline gives CDR1 WNHNN, CDR2 SYGVQD (reference sequence). V shed 4 bases, J shed 2 bases, and the junction held 6 bases outside the gene matches. The CDR3 reads CASSVAGGRNTDTQYF. CDR3 coding DNA: TGCGCCAGCAGTGTAGCGGGGGGACGTAACACAGATACGCAGTATTTT.

This clone was observed once. The chain uses TRBV5-6 and TRBJ2-2; tentative D call: TRBD2 (5 bases). Trimming left V 5 bases short and J 1 base short, with 12 bases between. The germline gives CDR1 SGHDT, CDR2 YYEEEE. The CDR3 is 15 residues long. CDR3 nucleotides: TGTGCCAGCAGGGCGGAGGCAGGGAACACCGGGGAGCTGTTTTTT. As protein: CASRAEAGNTGELFF.

The CDR3 region has the DNA TGTGCCAGCAGCTTAATTCTTGAAGCTTTCTTT. This encodes CASSLILEAFF. The V gene is TRBV11-2, the J gene TRBJ1-1; D is ambiguous. Trimming removed 2 bases from V and 7 bases from J, with 5 bases in between. This CDR3 contains 11 residues. Germline V gene data show CDR1 as SGHAT and CDR2 as FQNNGV.

The rearrangement joins TRBV15 to TRBJ2-3; 12 bases match TRBD2. In germline, CDR1 is LNHNV, CDR2 YYDKDF (reference sequence). The CDR3 is 14 residues long. Trimming took 4 bases from V and 8 from J; bases not matched to a gene: 4. CDR3: CATSISSGGGTQYF. Written as DNA, the CDR3 is TGTGCCACCAGCATCTCTAGCGGGGGGGGTACGCAGTATTTT.

The V and J genes are TRBV19 and TRBJ2-7, with 7 bases that match TRBD1. Germline CDR1 reads LNHDA; CDR2 reads SQIVND (reference sequence). V was pared by 4 bases and J by 5 bases, with 11 bases of the junction left unmatched. The CDR3 extends over 15 amino acids. Here the CDR3 reads CASSTTGNGLDEQYF. CDR3 bases: TGTGCCAGTAGTACGACAGGGAATGGCCTGGACGAGCAGTACTTC.

The chain is built from TRBV20-1 and TRBJ2-5; TRBD2 is a possible D gene (5 bases). This CDR3 has 11 amino acids. Trimming shortened V by 2 bases and J by 5 bases, and 6 bases separated the two germline ends. Germline V gene lookup returns CDR1 DFQATT and CDR2 SNEGSKA (reference sequence). The CDR3 sequence is CSARPGETQYF. CDR3 nucleotide sequence: TGCAGTGCTAGACCGGGGGAGACCCAGTACTTC.

The chain recombines TRBV6-5 with TRBJ1-6; 9 bases agree with TRBD1. Looked up from germline, CDR1 is MNHEY and CDR2 is SVGAGI. CDR3 length: 15 residues. The junction had 6 bases not matched to a gene; V was cut back by 2 bases and J by 10 bases. CDR3 region: CASSYGTGKESPLHF. In DNA form, the CDR3 reads TGTGCCAGCAGTTACGGGACAGGGAAAGAGTCACCCCTCCACTTT.